Below, one T cell receptor beta chain is given with its context. Its specificity is unknown. All the people who gave samples were healthy bone marrow donors. This sample was included in a study of cytomegalovirus exposure and HLA in healthy donors. Overall study context: Genetic ancestry analysis placed about 84% of the 398 donors that were genotyped in the Caucasian-associated cluster.

Study-wide results and limits: According to reports, the classifier identified cytomegalovirus status with high specificity and sensitivity.

It was with 60 Vbeta and 13 Jbeta primers that the PCR ran. The method was immunoSEQ multiplex PCR; TCRdb's version includes in-frame clones alone and lacks a portion of them. Among around 94,000 clones listed, less than 85% were seen once. CDR3 length equals 14 residues. Germline V gene lookup returns CDR1 MDHEN and CDR2 SYDVKM. The V and J ends lost 6 bases and 0 bases respectively, with 10 bases between them. The receptor was isolated from a woman aged 55-75 years in good health and CMV-seropositive. Sequencing was carried out using PBMCs. The rearrangement links TRBV28 to TRBJ2-3, with a possible D match to TRBD1 (5 bases). The CDR3 coding sequence is TGTGCCAGCAGGGCAGGGTCGAGCACAGATACGCAGTATTTT. It yields the protein CASRAGSSTDTQYF.